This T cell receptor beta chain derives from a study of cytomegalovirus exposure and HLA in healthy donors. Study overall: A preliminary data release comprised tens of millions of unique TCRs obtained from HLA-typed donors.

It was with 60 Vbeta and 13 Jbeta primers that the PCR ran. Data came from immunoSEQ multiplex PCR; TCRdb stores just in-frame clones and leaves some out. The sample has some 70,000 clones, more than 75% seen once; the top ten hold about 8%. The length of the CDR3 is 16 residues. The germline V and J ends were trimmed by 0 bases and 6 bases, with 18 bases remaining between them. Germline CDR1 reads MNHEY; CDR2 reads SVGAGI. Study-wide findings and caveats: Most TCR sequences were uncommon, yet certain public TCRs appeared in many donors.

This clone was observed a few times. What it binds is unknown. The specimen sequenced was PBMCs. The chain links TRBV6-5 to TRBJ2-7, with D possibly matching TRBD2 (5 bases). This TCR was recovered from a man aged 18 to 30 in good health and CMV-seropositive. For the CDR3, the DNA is TGTGCCAGCAGTTACTCGGGGAGCATTCTGGAGGCCGAGCAGTACTTC. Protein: CASSYSGSILEAEQYF.